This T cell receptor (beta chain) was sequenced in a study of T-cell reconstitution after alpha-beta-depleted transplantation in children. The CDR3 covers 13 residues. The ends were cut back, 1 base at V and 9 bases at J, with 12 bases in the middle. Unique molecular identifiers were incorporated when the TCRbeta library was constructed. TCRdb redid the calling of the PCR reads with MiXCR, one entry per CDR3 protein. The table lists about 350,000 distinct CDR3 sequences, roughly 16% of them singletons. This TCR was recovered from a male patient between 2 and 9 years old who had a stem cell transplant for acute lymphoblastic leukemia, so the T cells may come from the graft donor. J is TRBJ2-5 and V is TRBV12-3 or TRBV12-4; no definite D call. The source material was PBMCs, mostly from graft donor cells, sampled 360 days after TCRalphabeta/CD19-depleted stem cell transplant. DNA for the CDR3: TGTGCCAGCAGTTTAGGGGGTTTGGGGTCCCAGTACTTC. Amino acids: CASSLGGLGSQYF.